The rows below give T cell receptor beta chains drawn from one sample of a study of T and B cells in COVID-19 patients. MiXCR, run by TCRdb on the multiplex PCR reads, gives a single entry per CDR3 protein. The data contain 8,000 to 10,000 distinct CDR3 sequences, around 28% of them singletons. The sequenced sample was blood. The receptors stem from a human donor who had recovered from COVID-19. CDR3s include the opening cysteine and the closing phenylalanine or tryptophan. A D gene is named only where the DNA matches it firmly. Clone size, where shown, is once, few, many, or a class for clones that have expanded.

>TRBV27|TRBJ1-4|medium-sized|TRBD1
CASSFGQANEKLFF
TGTGCCAGCAGTTTCGGACAGGCTAATGAAAAACTGTTTTTT
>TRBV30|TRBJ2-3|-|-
CAWRMGRGTDTQYF
TGTGCCTGGAGGATGGGTAGGGGCACAGATACGCAGTATTTT
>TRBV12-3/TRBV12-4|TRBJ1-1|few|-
CASSPQTLNTEAFF
TGTGCCAGCAGCCCCCAGACCCTGAACACTGAAGCTTTCTTT
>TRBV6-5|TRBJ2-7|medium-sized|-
CASSYADEQYF
TGTGCCAGCAGTTATGCGGACGAGCAGTACTTC
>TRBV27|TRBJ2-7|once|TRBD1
CASRLGTGGNEQYF
TGTGCCAGCAGACTCGGGACAGGGGGCAACGAGCAGTACTTC
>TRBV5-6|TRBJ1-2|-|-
CASSLGWVRAPSYGYTF
TGTGCCAGCAGCTTGGGGTGGGTCCGCGCTCCAAGCTATGGCTACACCTTC
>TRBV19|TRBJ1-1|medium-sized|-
CASSDRWMNTEAFF
TGTGCCAGTAGTGACAGATGGATGAACACTGAAGCTTTCTTT
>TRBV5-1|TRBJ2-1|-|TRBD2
CASSLPTSGAYNEQFF
TGCGCCAGCAGCTTACCGACTAGCGGGGCTTACAATGAGCAGTTCTTC
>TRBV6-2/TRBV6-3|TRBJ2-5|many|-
CASSYQFQETQYF
TGTGCCAGCAGTTACCAGTTCCAAGAGACCCAGTACTTC
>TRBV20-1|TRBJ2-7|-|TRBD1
CSASGQGTSYEQYF
TGCAGTGCCTCCGGACAGGGGACCTCCTACGAGCAGTACTTC
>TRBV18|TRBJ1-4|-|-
CASSPGVSNEKLFF
TGTGCCAGCTCACCGGGCGTTTCTAATGAAAAACTGTTTTTT
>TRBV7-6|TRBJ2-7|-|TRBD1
CASSLTGTGAYEQYF
TGTGCCAGCAGCTTAACGGGGACAGGGGCCTACGAGCAGTACTTC
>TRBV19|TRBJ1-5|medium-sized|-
CASNLGRSNQPQHF
TGTGCCAGTAACCTAGGACGTAGCAATCAGCCCCAGCATTTT
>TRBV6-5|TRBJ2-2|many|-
CASSYLGENTGELFF
TGTGCCAGCAGTTACCTTGGGGAAAACACCGGGGAGCTGTTTTTT
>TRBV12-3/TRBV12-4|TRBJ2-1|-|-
CASSDSTTNHEQFF
TGTGCCAGCAGTGACTCGACCACGAACCATGAGCAGTTCTTC
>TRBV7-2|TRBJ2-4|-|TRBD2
CASSSGLAGTYSLAKNIQYF
TGTGCCAGCAGCTCAGGACTAGCGGGGACATACTCTCTAGCCAAAAACATTCAGTACTTC
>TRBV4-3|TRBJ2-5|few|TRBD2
CASSPAVAGGPGTQYF
TGCGCCAGCAGCCCGGCGGTAGCGGGGGGGCCAGGGACCCAGTACTTC
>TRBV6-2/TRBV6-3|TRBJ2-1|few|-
CASSPAHEQFF
TGTGCCAGCAGTCCAGCCCATGAGCAGTTCTTC
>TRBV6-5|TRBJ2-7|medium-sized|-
CASRVTSIDEQYF
TGTGCCAGCAGAGTCACTAGCATCGACGAGCAGTACTTC
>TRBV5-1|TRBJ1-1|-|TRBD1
CASSLGVTGIIEAFF
TGCGCCAGCAGCTTAGGGGTGACAGGGATAATAGAAGCTTTCTTT
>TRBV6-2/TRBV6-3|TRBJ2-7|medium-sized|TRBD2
CASSSPREVISGEQYF
TGTGCCAGCAGTTCTCCCCGGGAGGTAATCTCTGGCGAGCAGTACTTC
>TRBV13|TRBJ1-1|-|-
CASSYRNRNTEAFF
TGTGCCAGCAGTTACCGGAACAGGAACACTGAAGCTTTCTTT
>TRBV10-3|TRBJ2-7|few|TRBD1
CAISESKSQQGFYEQYF
TGTGCCATCAGTGAGTCGAAAAGCCAACAGGGGTTCTACGAGCAGTACTTC
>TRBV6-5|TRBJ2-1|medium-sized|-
CASSLGAKYNEQFF
TGTGCCAGCAGCTTGGGGGCCAAATACAATGAGCAGTTCTTC
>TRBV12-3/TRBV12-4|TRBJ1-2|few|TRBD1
CASSRIGQGREGYTF
TGTGCCAGCAGTCGGATCGGACAGGGGCGGGAGGGCTACACCTTC
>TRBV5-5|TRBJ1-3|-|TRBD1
CASSRTGDWGGNTIYF
TGTGCCAGCTCGCGAACAGGGGATTGGGGAGGAAACACCATATATTTT
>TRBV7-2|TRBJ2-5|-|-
CASSLDQGETQYF
TGTGCCAGCAGCTTAGACCAAGGGGAGACCCAGTACTTC
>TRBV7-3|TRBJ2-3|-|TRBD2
CASSPHSPGGGDTQYF
TGTGCCAGCAGCCCCCACTCCCCGGGGGGGGGAGATACGCAGTATTTT
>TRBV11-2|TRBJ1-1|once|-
CASSLEAGADRTEAFF
TGTGCCAGCAGCTTAGAGGCGGGGGCGGATAGGACTGAAGCTTTCTTT
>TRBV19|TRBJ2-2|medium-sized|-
CASSIGPGNTGELFF
TGTGCCAGTAGTATAGGACCGGGAAACACCGGGGAGCTGTTTTTT
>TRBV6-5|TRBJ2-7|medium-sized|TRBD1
CASSYHGQASYEQYF
TGTGCCAGCAGTTACCATGGACAGGCTTCCTACGAGCAGTACTTC
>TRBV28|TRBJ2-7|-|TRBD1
CASSALGQVTGEQYF
TGTGCCAGCAGTGCCCTGGGACAGGTTACGGGCGAGCAGTACTTC
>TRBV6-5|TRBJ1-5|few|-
CASSDDWNQPQHF
TGTGCCAGCAGTGACGATTGGAATCAGCCCCAGCATTTT
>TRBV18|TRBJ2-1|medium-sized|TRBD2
CASSLAGGLYNEQFF
TGTGCCAGCTCCCTAGCGGGGGGCCTTTACAATGAGCAGTTCTTC
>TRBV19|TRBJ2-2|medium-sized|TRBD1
CASGMGQRNTGELFF
TGTGCCAGTGGCATGGGACAGCGAAACACCGGGGAGCTGTTTTTT
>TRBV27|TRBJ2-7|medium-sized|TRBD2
CASSKTLLAGVHEQYF
TGTGCCAGCAGTAAGACCTTACTAGCGGGAGTCCACGAGCAGTACTTC
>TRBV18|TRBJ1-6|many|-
CASSPVGSPLHF
TGTGCCAGCTCACCAGTGGGCTCACCCCTCCACTTT
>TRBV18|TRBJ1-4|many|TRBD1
CASSPPGQGNEKLFF
TGTGCCAGCTCACCACCGGGACAGGGGAATGAAAAACTGTTTTTT
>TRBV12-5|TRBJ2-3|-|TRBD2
CASGTGTIIDTQYF
TGTGCTAGTGGGACCGGGACTATAATAGATACGCAGTATTTT
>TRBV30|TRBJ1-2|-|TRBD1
CAWTLTGWNYGYTF
TGTGCCTGGACCTTGACAGGGTGGAACTATGGCTACACCTTC
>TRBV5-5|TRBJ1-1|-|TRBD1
CASSSSRDRGMNTEAFF
TGTGCCAGCAGCTCGTCCCGGGACAGGGGGATGAACACTGAAGCTTTCTTT
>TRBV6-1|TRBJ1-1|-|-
CASSDQGDTEAFF
TGTGCCAGCAGTGATCAGGGTGACACTGAAGCTTTCTTT
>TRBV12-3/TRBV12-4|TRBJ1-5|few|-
CASSLWEVGNQPQHF
TGTGCCAGCAGTTTATGGGAGGTAGGAAATCAGCCCCAGCATTTT
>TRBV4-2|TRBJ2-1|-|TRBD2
CASSQDPLAGAGGEQFF
TGTGCCAGCAGCCAAGACCCCCTAGCGGGAGCCGGGGGGGAGCAGTTCTTC
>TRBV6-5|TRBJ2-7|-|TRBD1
CASSARGQGRHEQYF
TGTGCCAGCAGTGCGAGGGGACAGGGAAGGCACGAGCAGTACTTC
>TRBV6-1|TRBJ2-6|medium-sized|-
CASSEGPGANVLTF
TGTGCCAGCAGTGAGGGGCCTGGGGCCAACGTCCTGACTTTC
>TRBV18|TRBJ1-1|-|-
CASSPLTGLRNTEAFF
TGTGCCAGCTCACCACTCACCGGACTTAGGAACACTGAAGCTTTCTTT
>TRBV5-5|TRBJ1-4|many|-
CASSLVAREKLFF
TGTGCCAGCAGCTTAGTGGCCAGGGAAAAACTGTTTTTT
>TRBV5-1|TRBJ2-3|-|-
CASRRDGTDTQYF
TGCGCCAGCAGACGGGATGGCACAGATACGCAGTATTTT
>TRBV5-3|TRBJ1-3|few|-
CARSPGGETGTSGNTIYF
TGTGCCAGAAGCCCGGGGGGGGAAACCGGGACCTCTGGAAACACCATATATTTT
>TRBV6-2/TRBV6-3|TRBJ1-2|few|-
CASSYHNYYGYTF
TGTGCCAGCAGTTACCACAATTACTATGGCTACACCTTC
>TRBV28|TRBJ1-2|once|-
CASSLWAGYGYTF
TGTGCCAGCAGTTTATGGGCGGGTTATGGCTACACCTTC